This T cell receptor beta chain was sequenced in a study of T cell responses to AZD1222 COVID-19 vaccine. Broader study findings: Females made up more of the donors, who were largely white British, and clonal diversity may have come out too low. Recipients of two AZD1222 doses showed rising Spike-specific TCR breadth and depth.

Assay used: immunoSEQ multiplex PCR; TCRdb lists only in-frame clones, some missing. Among approximately 100,000 clones listed, around 90% were seen once. Per germline, CDR1 SGHRS and CDR2 YFSETQ. The junction had 9 bases not matched to a gene; V was cut back by 4 bases and J by 6 bases. The CDR3 spans 15 residues. Worth noting for this clone: Its antigen is not identified.

The chain recombines TRBV5-1 with TRBJ2-3; TRBD1 agrees at 9 bases. The specimen was peripheral blood, collected on day 0 of MenACWY control vaccination. This receptor was identified in an adult in good health. The CDR3 sequence is CASSLTTGGWDTQYF. The CDR3, as DNA: TGCGCCAGCAGCCTGACGACAGGGGGATGGGATACGCAGTATTTT.